This passage covers 21 T cell receptor beta chains from one sample sequenced in a study of cytomegalovirus exposure and HLA in healthy donors (dated by TCRdb to about 2017). The library relied on the immunoSEQ multiplex PCR assay. The multiplex PCR relied on a mix of 60 forward primers for TCR Vbeta segments and 13 reverse primers for TCR Jbeta segments. TCRdb carries this immuneACCESS record with in-frame sequences only. Its versions omit some clonotypes, under half of them owing to an unresolved V gene in the studies checked, with the rest unexplained. The sample's table covers 90,000 to 130,000 clones. The ten largest account for 6.5% to 7% of the sample. The specimen was PBMCs. Receptor source: a middle-aged man in good health and CMV-seropositive.

The rearrangement uses TRBV4-3 and TRBJ2-1; 10 bases align to TRBD2. CDR1 and CDR2 (germline): LGHNA, YSLEER. This CDR3 spans 16 amino acids. Trimming at V came to 2 bases and at J to 9 bases, leaving 10 bases not matched to a gene. CDR3 in DNA: TGCGCCAGCAGCCAACTCACTAGCGGGAAAAGGGGTGAGCAGTTCTTC. It codes for CASSQLTSGKRGEQFF.

The CDR3 loop is CASRKTGPYHEQYF. In nucleotides, the CDR3 is TGTGCCAGCAGGAAGACAGGGCCGTACCACGAGCAGTACTTC. The J gene is TRBJ2-5, the V gene TRBV25-1, with 7 bases that match TRBD1. The DNA matches TRBJ2-7 better at its end, which makes the J call doubtful. The V gene's germline CDR1 is MGHDK and CDR2 SYGVNS. This CDR3 comprises 14 residues.

The rearrangement links TRBV6-1 to TRBJ2-1; D ambiguous. The V end was cut by 7 bases, the J end by 0 bases, with 13 bases between. CDR1 and CDR2 (germline): MNHNS, SASEGT. CDR3 length: 15 residues. The CDR3 DNA sequence: TGTGCCAGCATTCCCGGTAGGAGCTCCTACAATGAGCAGTTCTTC. Its protein is CASIPGRSSYNEQFF.

The gene calls are TRBV28 and TRBJ2-3; 9 bases fit TRBD2. J was trimmed by 5 bases and V by 4 bases; bases with no gene match: 7. Germline-derived CDR1 and CDR2 are MDHEN and SYDVKM. There are 15 residues in the CDR3. DNA of the CDR3: TGTGCCAGCAGTTCAGCGGGAGGACGGGGAGATACGCAGTATTTT. Its translation: CASSSAGGRGDTQYF.

The chain is built from TRBV5-1 and TRBJ2-1; 7 positions agree with TRBD2. The CDR3 has 18 amino acids. Germline CDR1 and CDR2: SGHRS and YFSETQ. With 0 bases clipped from V and 3 bases from J, the junction kept 12 bases outside the gene matches. CDR3 sequence (DNA): TGCGCCAGCAGCTTGGTCCCCCCGGGGGGAGGCTTCTACAATGAGCAGTTCTTC. It encodes CASSLVPPGGGFYNEQFF.

The chain couples TRBV28 to TRBJ1-5; TRBD1 matches 9 bases. In germline, CDR1 is MDHEN, CDR2 SYDVKM. V lost 6 bases to trimming and J lost 5 bases; unmatched junction nucleotides: 23. CDR3 size: 20 residues. This chain's CDR3 is CASRTPGQGWGGRGDQPQHF. CDR3 sequence (DNA): TGTGCCAGCAGAACCCCGGGACAGGGTTGGGGCGGGCGGGGAGATCAGCCCCAGCATTTT.

The chain combines TRBV28 with TRBJ1-4, with 7 nucleotides matching TRBD1. The ends lost 2 bases at V and 8 bases at J; junction bases unmatched: 11. From germline, CDR1 is MDHEN and CDR2 SYDVKM. The CDR3 extends over 16 amino acids. CDR3 sequence (DNA): TGTGCCAGCAGTTTAGGCCCCACAGGGGTTGGCGAAAAACTGTTTTTT. This translates into CASSLGPTGVGEKLFF.

The chain links TRBV5-1 to TRBJ2-7, with 7 bases aligning to TRBD1. V was clipped by 4 bases and J by 7 bases; unmatched bases: 5. The CDR3 extends over 12 amino acids. The germline V gene has CDR1 SGHRS and CDR2 YFSETQ. The CDR3 reads CASSVDRAEQYF. CDR3 DNA sequence: TGCGCCAGCAGCGTCGACAGGGCGGAGCAGTACTTC.

V is TRBV28 and J is TRBJ1-4; 9 bases line up with TRBD1. Germline V gene lookup returns CDR1 MDHEN and CDR2 SYDVKM. The ends lost 5 bases at V and 7 bases at J; junction bases unmatched: 11. The CDR3 consists of 16 residues. The CDR3 coding sequence is TGTGCCAGCAGTGTAAACAGGGGGCCCAGCGTTGAAAAACTGTTTTTT. It is translated as CASSVNRGPSVEKLFF.

The rearrangement links TRBV5-4 to TRBJ2-7, with 12 bases fitting TRBD2. The CDR3 consists of 16 residues. The germline V gene encodes CDR1 SGHNT and CDR2 YYREEE (reference sequence). V was clipped by 0 bases and J by 2 bases; unmatched bases: 3. CDR3 region: CASSLGASGRAYEQYF. CDR3 sequence (DNA): TGTGCCAGCAGCTTGGGCGCTAGCGGGAGGGCCTACGAGCAGTACTTC.

This chain links TRBV10-3 with TRBJ2-7; 10 bases line up with TRBD1. Germline CDR1 reads ENHRY; CDR2 reads SYGVKD. This CDR3 has 15 amino acids. V lost 9 bases, J lost 2 bases, and 10 bases stayed unmatched. CDR3: CAIGRDRGFAYEQYF. DNA of the CDR3: TGTGCCATTGGTCGGGACAGGGGTTTCGCCTACGAGCAGTACTTC.

The chain uses TRBV6-6 and TRBJ2-7; D is ambiguous. The CDR3 covers 12 residues. The V and J ends lost 3 bases and 3 bases respectively, with 6 bases between them. CDR1 is MNHNY and CDR2 is SVGAGI in the germline V gene (reference sequence). CDR3 sequence: CASSYEVYEQYF. CDR3 in DNA: TGTGCCAGCAGTTATGAGGTCTACGAGCAGTACTTC.

The rearrangement links TRBV30 to TRBJ2-5; no definite D call. Gene TRBJ2-7 matches the end of the DNA better, so the J call may be wrong. The CDR3 loop spans 13 amino acids. Looked up from germline, CDR1 is GTSNPN and CDR2 is SVGIG (reference sequence). Here the CDR3 DNA reads TGTGCCTGGACCCCCCAGGCGCCCTACGAGCAGTACTTC. Protein: CAWTPQAPYEQYF.

The CDR3 DNA is TGTGCCAGCTCCAACAGGGGGATTAATGGCTACACCTTC. This translates into CASSNRGINGYTF. The chain recombines TRBV6-5 with TRBJ1-2, with 8 bases lining up with TRBD1. The CDR3 length is 13 residues. Looked up from germline, CDR1 is MNHEY and CDR2 is SVGAGI. After removal of 8 bases from V and 6 bases from J, the junction contained 8 bases not matched to a gene.

The V call is TRBV5-3, the J call TRBJ2-6; D possibly corresponds to TRBD1 (5 bases). TRBV5-3 is an ORF, with its function uncertain. The V gene lost 1 base and the J gene lost 1 base, with 6 bases spanning the gap. The length of the CDR3 is 15 residues. CDR3 in DNA: TGTGCCAGAAGCTTGCAGGGATCTGGGGCCAACGTCCTGACTTTC. It codes for CARSLQGSGANVLTF.

The chain employs TRBV4-1 and TRBJ2-7, with D tentatively TRBD1 (6 bases). The V end lost 4 bases, the J end lost 6 bases, and 13 bases lay between the germline ends. The CDR3 sequence is 13 residues long. Germline CDR1 reads MGHRA; CDR2 reads YSYEKL. The CDR3 protein is CASSPGDRREQYF. The CDR3 coding sequence is TGCGCCAGCAGCCCAGGGGATAGGCGCGAGCAGTACTTC.

V usage is TRBV6-1 and J usage is TRBJ2-5; 8 nucleotides line up with TRBD1. The CDR3 length is 16 residues. Germline CDR1 reads MNHNS; CDR2 reads SASEGT. The ends lost 4 bases at V and 4 bases at J; junction bases unmatched: 11. CDR3: CASSVQGARVGETQYF. In DNA form, the CDR3 reads TGTGCCAGCAGTGTCCAGGGGGCGCGGGTAGGAGAGACCCAGTACTTC.

The gene calls are TRBV5-1 and TRBJ1-2, with 9 bases lining up with TRBD1. V shed 9 bases, J shed 2 bases, and the junction held 5 bases outside the gene matches. CDR1 and CDR2 (germline): SGHRS, YFSETQ. The CDR3 contains 13 residues. CDR3 sequence: CATSTGGNYGYTF. The DNA for the CDR3 is TGCGCCACTTCGACAGGGGGAAACTATGGCTACACCTTC. Using reference TRBV5-1 and TRBJ1-2 for the parts outside the CDR3, the full variable domain is KAGVTQTPRYLIKTRGQQVTLSCSPISGHRSVSWYQQTPGQGLQFLFEYFSETQRNKGNFPGRFSGRQFSNSRSEMNVSTLELGDSALYLCATSTGGNYGYTFGSGTRLTVV.

V gene TRBV10-2 combines with J gene TRBJ2-7; D gene uncertain. Germline-derived CDR1 and CDR2 are WSHSY and SAAADI. Trimming shortened V by 0 bases and J by 12 bases, and 12 bases separated the two germline ends. CDR3 length: 12 residues. The CDR3 protein is CASSESLDPGYF. Written as DNA, the CDR3 is TGCGCCAGCAGTGAGTCTCTAGACCCGGGGTACTTC.

The gene calls are TRBV15 and TRBJ2-1; D remains unclear. The CDR3 runs 13 residues. In germline, CDR1 is LNHNV, CDR2 YYDKDF (reference sequence). With 1 base removed from V and 5 bases from J, the gap between germline ends came to 6 bases. The CDR3 is CATSRGQNNEQFF. As DNA, the CDR3 is TGTGCCACCAGCAGAGGGCAGAACAATGAGCAGTTCTTC.

The chain combines TRBV6-6 with TRBJ2-5; TRBD2 matches 9 bases. The CDR3 is 16 residues long. Per germline, CDR1 MNHNY and CDR2 SVGAGI (reference sequence). With V trimmed by 4 bases and J by 4 bases, 10 bases remained unmatched. CDR3 sequence (DNA): TGTGCCAGCAGTTTGATTAGCGGGAGCTTGGGAGAGACCCAGTACTTC. Translating gives CASSLISGSLGETQYF.